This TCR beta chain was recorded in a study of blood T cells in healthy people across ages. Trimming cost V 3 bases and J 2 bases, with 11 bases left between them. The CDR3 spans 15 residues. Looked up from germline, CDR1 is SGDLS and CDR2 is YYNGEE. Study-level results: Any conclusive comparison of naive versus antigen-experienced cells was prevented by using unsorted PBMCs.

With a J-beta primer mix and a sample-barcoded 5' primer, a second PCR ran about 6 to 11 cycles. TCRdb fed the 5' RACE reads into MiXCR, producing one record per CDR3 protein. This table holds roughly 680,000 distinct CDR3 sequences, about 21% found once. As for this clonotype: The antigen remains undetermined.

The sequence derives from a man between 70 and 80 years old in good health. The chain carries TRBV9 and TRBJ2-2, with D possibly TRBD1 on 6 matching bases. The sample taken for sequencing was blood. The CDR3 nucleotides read TGTGCCAGCAGCGCGGGGACACTTAACACCGGGGAGCTGTTTTTT. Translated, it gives CASSAGTLNTGELFF.